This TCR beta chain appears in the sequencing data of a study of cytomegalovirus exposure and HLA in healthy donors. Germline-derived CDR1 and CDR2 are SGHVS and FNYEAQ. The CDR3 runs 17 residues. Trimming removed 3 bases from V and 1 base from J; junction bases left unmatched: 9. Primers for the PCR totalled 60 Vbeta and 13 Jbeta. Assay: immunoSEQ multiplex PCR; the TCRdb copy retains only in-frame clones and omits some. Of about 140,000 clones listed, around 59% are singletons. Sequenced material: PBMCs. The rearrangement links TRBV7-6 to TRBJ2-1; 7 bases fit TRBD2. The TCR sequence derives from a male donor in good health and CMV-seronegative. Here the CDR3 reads CASSFSSGGGSYNEQFF. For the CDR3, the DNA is TGTGCCAGCAGCTTCTCGTCGGGCGGGGGATCCTACAATGAGCAGTTCTTC.